The source of this T cell receptor beta chain is a study of T cell responses to AZD1222 COVID-19 vaccine. Study results and limitations: Repertoire samples came only from after the peak T cell response.

Second doses at about 4 or about 12 weeks were pooled. The table came from immunoSEQ multiplex PCR; TCRdb's copy has only in-frame clones and leaves some out. This sample has 75,000 to 90,000 clones, with 70% to 90% found just once. CDR3 length: 12 amino acids. V gave up 3 bases and J gave up 4 bases, with 7 bases separating them. The germline CDR1 and CDR2 sequences are SGDLS and YYNGEE. Concerning this clone itself: Its cognate antigen is unknown.

This chain connects TRBV9 to TRBJ1-2, with a tentative D call TRBD1 (5 bases). The receptor's source is an adult who received the AZD1222 COVID-19 vaccine. The input for sequencing was peripheral blood, taken 28 days after the second AZD1222 dose. This chain's CDR3 is CASSGGPYGYTF. DNA for the CDR3: TGTGCCAGCAGCGGGGGCCCCTATGGCTACACCTTC.